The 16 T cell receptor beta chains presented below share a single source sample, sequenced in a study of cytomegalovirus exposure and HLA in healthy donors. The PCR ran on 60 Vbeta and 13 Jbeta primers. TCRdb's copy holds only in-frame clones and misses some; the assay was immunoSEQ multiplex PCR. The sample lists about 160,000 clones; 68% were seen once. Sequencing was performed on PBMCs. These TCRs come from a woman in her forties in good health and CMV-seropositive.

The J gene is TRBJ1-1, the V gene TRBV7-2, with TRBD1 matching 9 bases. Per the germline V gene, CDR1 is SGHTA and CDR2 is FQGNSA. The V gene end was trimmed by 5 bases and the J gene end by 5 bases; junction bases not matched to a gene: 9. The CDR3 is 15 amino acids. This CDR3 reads CASSLRGQGGTEAFF. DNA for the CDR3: TGTGCCAGCAGCCTAAGGGGACAGGGTGGAACTGAAGCTTTCTTT.

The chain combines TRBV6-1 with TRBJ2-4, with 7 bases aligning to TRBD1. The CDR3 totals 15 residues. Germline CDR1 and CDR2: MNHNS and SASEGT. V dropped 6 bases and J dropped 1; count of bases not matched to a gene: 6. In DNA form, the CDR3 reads TGTGCCAGCAGCTCCGGACAGGTGGCCAAAAACATTCAGTACTTC. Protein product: CASSSGQVAKNIQYF.

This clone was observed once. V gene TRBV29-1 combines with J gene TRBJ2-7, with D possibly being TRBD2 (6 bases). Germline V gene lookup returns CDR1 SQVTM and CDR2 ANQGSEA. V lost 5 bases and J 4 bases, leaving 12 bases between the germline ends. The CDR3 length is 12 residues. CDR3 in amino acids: CSVFTEGYEQYF. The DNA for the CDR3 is TGCAGCGTTTTCACGGAGGGTTACGAGCAGTACTTC.

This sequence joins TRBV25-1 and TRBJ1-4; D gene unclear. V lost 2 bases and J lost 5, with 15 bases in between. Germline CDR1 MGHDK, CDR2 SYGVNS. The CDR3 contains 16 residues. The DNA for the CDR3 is TGTGCCAGCAGTGAAGCGATGGGAGGCCTGAATGAAAAACTGTTTTTT. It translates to CASSEAMGGLNEKLFF.

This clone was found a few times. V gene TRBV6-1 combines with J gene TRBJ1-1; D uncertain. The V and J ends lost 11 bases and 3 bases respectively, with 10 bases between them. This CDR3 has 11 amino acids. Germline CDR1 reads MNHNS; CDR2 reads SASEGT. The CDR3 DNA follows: TGTGCCTGTCTCAGTTACACTGAAGCTTTCTTT. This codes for CACLSYTEAFF.

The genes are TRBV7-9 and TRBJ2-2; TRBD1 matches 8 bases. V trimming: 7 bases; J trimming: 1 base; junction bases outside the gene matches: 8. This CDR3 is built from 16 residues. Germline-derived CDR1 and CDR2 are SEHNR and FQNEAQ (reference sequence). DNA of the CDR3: TGTGCCAGCAACGCTGAGGGGACAGGGAACACCGGGGAGCTGTTTTTT. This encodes CASNAEGTGNTGELFF.

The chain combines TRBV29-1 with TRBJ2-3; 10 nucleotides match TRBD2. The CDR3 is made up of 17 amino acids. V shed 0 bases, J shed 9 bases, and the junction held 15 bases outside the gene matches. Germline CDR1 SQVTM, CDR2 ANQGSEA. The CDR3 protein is CSVEDPFKREGTVTQYF. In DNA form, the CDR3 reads TGCAGCGTTGAAGATCCCTTTAAGCGGGAGGGAACCGTCACGCAGTATTTT.

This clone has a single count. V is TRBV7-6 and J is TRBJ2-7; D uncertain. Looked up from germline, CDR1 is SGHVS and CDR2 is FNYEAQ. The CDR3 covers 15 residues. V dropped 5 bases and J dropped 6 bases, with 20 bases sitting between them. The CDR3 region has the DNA TGTGCCAGCAGCCCCATTGAGTTCCAAATCGGCGAGCAGTACTTC. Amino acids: CASSPIEFQIGEQYF.

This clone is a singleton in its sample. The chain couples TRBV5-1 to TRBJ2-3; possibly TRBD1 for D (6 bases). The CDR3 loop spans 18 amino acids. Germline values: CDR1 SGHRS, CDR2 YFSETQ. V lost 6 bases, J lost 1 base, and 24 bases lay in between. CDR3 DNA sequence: TGCGCCAGCAACGTAGCGCCTGACGGTGCAGGGGGCACAGATACGCAGTATTTT. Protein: CASNVAPDGAGGTDTQYF.

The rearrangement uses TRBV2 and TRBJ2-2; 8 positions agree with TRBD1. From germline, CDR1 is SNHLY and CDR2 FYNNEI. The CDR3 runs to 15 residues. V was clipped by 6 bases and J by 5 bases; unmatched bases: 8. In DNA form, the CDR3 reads TGTGCCAGCAGGGCCGACAGGGGTCGGACCGGGGAGCTGTTTTTT. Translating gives CASRADRGRTGELFF.

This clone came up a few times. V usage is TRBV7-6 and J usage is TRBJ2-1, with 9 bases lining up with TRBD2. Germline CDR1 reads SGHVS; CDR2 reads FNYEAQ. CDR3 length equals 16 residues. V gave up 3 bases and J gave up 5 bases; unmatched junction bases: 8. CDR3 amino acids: CASSFYGTSSHNEQFF. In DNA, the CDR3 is TGTGCCAGCAGCTTTTACGGGACTAGCAGCCACAATGAGCAGTTCTTC. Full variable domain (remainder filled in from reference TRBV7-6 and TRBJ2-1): GAGVSQSPRYKVTKRGQDVALRCDPISGHVSLYWYRQALGQGPEFLTYFNYEAQQDKSGLPNDRFSAERPEGSISTLTIQRTEQRDSAMYRCASSFYGTSSHNEQFFGPGTRLTVL.

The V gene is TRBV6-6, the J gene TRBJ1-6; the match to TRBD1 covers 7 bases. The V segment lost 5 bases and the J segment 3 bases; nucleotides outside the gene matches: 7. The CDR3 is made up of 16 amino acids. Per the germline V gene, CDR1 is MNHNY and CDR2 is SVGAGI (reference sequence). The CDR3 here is CASSTPTGFYNSPLHF. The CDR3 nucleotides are TGTGCCAGCAGTACTCCGACAGGGTTCTATAATTCACCCCTCCACTTT.

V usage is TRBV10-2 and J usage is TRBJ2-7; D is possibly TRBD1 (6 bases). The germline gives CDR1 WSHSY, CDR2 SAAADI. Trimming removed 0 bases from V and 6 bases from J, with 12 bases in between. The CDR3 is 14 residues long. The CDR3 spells CASSESVGASEQYF. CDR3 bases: TGCGCCAGCAGTGAGTCGGTGGGGGCTAGCGAGCAGTACTTC.

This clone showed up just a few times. CDR3 in DNA: TGTGCCAGCAGCGTATCGGCAGGGGGCCTGAACACTGAAGCTTTCTTT. Its translation: CASSVSAGGLNTEAFF. This chain uses TRBV9 with TRBJ1-1, with 8 positions matching TRBD1. The J segment lost 0 bases and the V segment lost 1 base, leaving 5 bases of the junction unmatched. There are 16 residues in the CDR3. Germline CDR1 reads SGDLS; CDR2 reads YYNGEE.

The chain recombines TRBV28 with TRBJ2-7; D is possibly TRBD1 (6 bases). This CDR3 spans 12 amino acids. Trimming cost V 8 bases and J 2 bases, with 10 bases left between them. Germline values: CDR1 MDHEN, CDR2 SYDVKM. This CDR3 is CASSGTTYEQYF. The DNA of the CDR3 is TGTGCCAGCTCCGGGACAACCTACGAGCAGTACTTC.

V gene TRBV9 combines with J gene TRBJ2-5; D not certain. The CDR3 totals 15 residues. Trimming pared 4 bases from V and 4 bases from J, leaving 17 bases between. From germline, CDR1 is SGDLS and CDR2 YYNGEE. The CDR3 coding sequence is TGTGCCAGCAGCCCCTTAGGTGACCGACTAGAGACCCAGTACTTC. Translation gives CASSPLGDRLETQYF.